This note documents a single T cell receptor (beta chain) sequence. Its antigen is undetermined. This sample was included in a study of T cell repertoires in cytomegalovirus infection. Whole-study findings and limits: The ex vivo response was dominated by HLA-C-restricted CMV-specific TCR beta clonotypes.

TCRdb ran MiXCR on the reads and lists one entry per CDR3 protein. The table lists hundreds of thousands of distinct CDR3 sequences, 6.5% of them singletons. V lost 5 bases to trimming and J lost 7 bases; unmatched junction nucleotides: 14. CDR3 size: 15 residues. Germline CDR1 is DFQATT and CDR2 is SNEGSKA (reference sequence). The sequence came from a human donor in good health (CMV status not recorded). Some clones in this sample may be carry-over from other donors' samples. The genes are TRBV20-1 and TRBJ1-5; 7 bases align to TRBD1. Material for sequencing was PBMCs. CDR3 DNA sequence: TGCAGTGCTCCAGTCTTCGACAGGGTGCAGCAGCCCCAGCATTTT. As protein: CSAPVFDRVQQPQHF.